The next 8 T cell receptor beta chains were all read from a single sample in a study of blood T cells in healthy people across ages. Combining a sample-barcoded 5' primer with a J-beta primer mix, a second PCR ran for 7 to 11 cycles. TCRdb re-called the 5' RACE reads with MiXCR, one entry per CDR3 protein. The sample has 750,000 to 1,000,000 distinct CDR3 sequences; approximately 32% are singletons. This sample was shared with a second study, whose subject was T cells of mothers and their children.

The source material was blood. The receptors shown here come from a woman in her forties in good health.

This chain's CDR3 is CASSVLAEANTEAFF. The CDR3 bases are TGTGCCAGCAGCGTACTCGCGGAGGCGAACACTGAAGCTTTCTTT. This rearrangement joins TRBV5-5 to TRBJ1-1; no reliable D call. The V and J ends lost 4 bases and 1 base respectively, with 14 bases between them. Germline assignment: CDR1 SGHKS and CDR2 YYEKEE (reference sequence). The CDR3 is 15 amino acids.

The chain uses TRBV7-2 and TRBJ2-3; D call uncertain. Germline V gene data show CDR1 as SGHTA and CDR2 as FQGNSA. The CDR3 covers 15 residues. Trimming cost V 0 bases and J 11 bases, with 18 bases left between them. CDR3 residues: CASSLAVPLGARQYF. The CDR3 nucleotides are TGTGCCAGCAGCTTAGCGGTACCCCTCGGAGCGAGGCAGTATTTT. Filled out from reference TRBV7-2 and TRBJ2-3, the complete variable domain reads GAGVSQSPSNKVTEKGKDVELRCDPISGHTALYWYRQSLGQGLEFLIYFQGNSAPDKSGLPSDRFSAERTGGSVSTLTIQRTQQEDSAVYLCASSLAVPLGARQYFGPGTRLTVL.

This clonotype was counted only a few times. This chain uses TRBV2 with TRBJ2-7; 7 bases agree with TRBD2. This CDR3 region has 14 residues. Per the germline V gene, CDR1 is SNHLY and CDR2 is FYNNEI. V shed 3 bases and J 0 bases; nucleotides not matched to a gene: 2. CDR3 in DNA: TGTGCCAGCAGTGAGACTAGCCTCTCCTACGAGCAGTACTTC. Its translation: CASSETSLSYEQYF.

This clonotype has ten or more counts. V and J are TRBV20-1 and TRBJ2-1, with D perhaps TRBD1 (6 bases). CDR3 length: 13 amino acids. V shed 4 bases and J shed 7 bases, with 14 bases lying between them. CDR1 and CDR2 (germline): DFQATT, SNEGSKA (reference sequence). CDR3 sequence reads: CSATETGLNEQFF. CDR3 in DNA: TGCAGTGCTACAGAGACAGGCTTGAATGAGCAGTTCTTC.

J is TRBJ2-1 and V is TRBV27, with 11 positions matching TRBD2. The CDR3 is 16 residues long. Losses at the gene ends were 3 bases for V and 7 bases for J; bases not matched to a gene: 8. Germline V gene sequence: CDR1 MNHEY, CDR2 SMNVEV (reference sequence). The CDR3 spells CASSFDVAGGHNEQFF. The CDR3 DNA reads as TGTGCCAGCAGTTTCGATGTAGCGGGGGGGCATAATGAGCAGTTCTTC.

The chain uses TRBV19 and TRBJ1-1; 7 bases agree with TRBD1. The CDR3 runs to 16 residues. CDR1 and CDR2 from the germline V gene are LNHDA and SQIVND (reference sequence). After removal of 3 bases from V and 1 base from J, the junction contained 8 bases not matched to a gene. The CDR3 is CASSMRRGQGNTEAFF. The DNA of the CDR3 is TGTGCCAGTAGTATGAGGAGGGGGCAAGGGAACACTGAAGCTTTCTTT.

The rearrangement joins TRBV9 to TRBJ2-1; TRBD2 aligns across 12 bases. The DNA end lines up better with TRBJ2-7; the J call may be wrong. This CDR3 region has 16 residues. Germline V gene sequence: CDR1 SGDLS, CDR2 YYNGEE. The chain's CDR3 is CASSEIGLAGSNEQYF. For the CDR3, the DNA is TGTGCCAGCAGCGAGATTGGACTAGCGGGAAGCAATGAGCAGTACTTC.

In DNA form, the CDR3 reads TGTGCCAGCAGTTCAGGACTGAGATCACCCCTCCACTTT. Protein: CASSSGLRSPLHF. The genes are TRBV6-5 and TRBJ1-6, with D unclear. CDR1 is MNHEY, CDR2 SVGAGI, per germline. Trimming stripped 4 bases from V and 10 bases from J, with 11 bases between. This CDR3 has 13 residues.